The T cell receptor beta chain described here comes from a study of blood T cell repertoires in COVID-19. Study details: From the United States, Italy and Spain came samples of acute and convalescent COVID-19. In each case, the material was cDNA or gDNA derived from T cells, B-cell-depleted T cells, or PBMCs.

CDR1 and CDR2 (germline): LGHDT, YNNKEL (reference sequence). There are 17 residues in the CDR3. V was pared by 4 bases and J by 7 bases, with 16 bases of the junction left unmatched. Study processing details: Reference gene primer amplification yielded estimated nucleated cell counts. Profiled with immunoSEQ multiplex PCR; TCRdb holds only in-frame clones, not every one. The D gene and trimming were derived from the DNA, and the V and J assignments and clone size from that table. The sample has around 66,000 clones, around 77% seen once. The sample comprised peripheral blood. The origin of this receptor is a human donor in a cohort sampled during active COVID-19. The chain is built from TRBV3-1 (or the pseudogene TRBV3-2) and TRBJ1-3; 7 nucleotides line up with TRBD1. The DNA for the CDR3 is TGTGCCAGCAGCCCTCATAACAGGGGCGGAGGGGGTAACACCATATATTTT. Encoded protein: CASSPHNRGGGGNTIYF.